The 12 T cell receptor beta chains below all came from one sample that was sequenced in a study of blood T cells in healthy people across ages. Then a second PCR, running roughly 7 to 11 cycles, was carried out with a sample-barcoded 5' primer and a J-beta primer mix. TCRdb analysed the 5' RACE reads with MiXCR anew, one entry per CDR3 protein. Here the sample spans around 990,000 distinct CDR3 sequences, under 40% being singletons. Material for sequencing was blood. The receptors here all came from a man aged 18 to 29 in good health.

This clonotype was detected a few times. The rearrangement joins TRBV12-3 or TRBV12-4 to TRBJ2-3; 7 bases are a match to TRBD2. CDR3 length equals 14 residues. V lost 1 base, J lost 5 bases, and 3 bases stayed unmatched. The CDR3 sequence: CASSLDGRKDTQYF. The CDR3 region has the DNA TGTGCCAGCAGTTTAGACGGGAGGAAAGATACGCAGTATTTT.

A few counts support this clonotype. This chain links TRBV9 with TRBJ2-3; TRBD2 might be the D (6 bases). The V end lost 6 bases, the J end lost 0 bases, and 17 bases lay between the germline ends. Per germline, CDR1 SGDLS and CDR2 YYNGEE. The CDR3 totals 16 residues. CDR3 residues: CASTLTDYDSTDTQYF. CDR3 DNA: TGTGCCAGCACCCTCACGGACTACGATAGCACAGATACGCAGTATTTT.

In its sample, this clonotype was seen a few times. The DNA of the CDR3 is TGTGCCAGCAGTGCATACCTTCGGGGGGAGACCCAGTACTTC. Its protein product is CASSAYLRGETQYF. The J gene is TRBJ2-5, the V gene TRBV2; D is possibly TRBD2 (6 bases). This CDR3 has 14 amino acids. The germline V and J ends were trimmed by 4 bases and 5 bases, with 14 bases remaining between them. Per the germline V gene, CDR1 is SNHLY and CDR2 is FYNNEI.

Comment on this clonotype: A much larger clone is a single base away; this may be a read error. This CDR3 reads CASSPMGAVSTEAFF. CDR3 in DNA: TGTGCCAGCTCACCGATGGGGGCGGTGAGCACTGAAGCTTTCTTT. V is TRBV18 and J is TRBJ1-1, with D perhaps TRBD1 (6 bases). This CDR3 spans 15 amino acids. Deletions cut 3 bases from V and 4 bases from J, with 15 bases between. CDR1 is KGHSH, CDR2 LQKENI, per germline. Full variable domain (remainder filled in from reference TRBV18 and TRBJ1-1): NAGVMQNPRHLVRRRGQEARLRCSPMKGHSHVYWYRQLPEEGLKFMVYLQKENIIDESGMPKERFSAEFPKEGPSILRIQQVVRGDSAAYFCASSPMGAVSTEAFFGQGTRLTVV.

The chain employs TRBV7-9 and TRBJ1-5; D not certain. Between the trimmed V and J ends, which lost 2 bases and 3 bases, there was a span of 17 bases. This CDR3 comprises 17 residues. Germline V gene sequence: CDR1 SEHNR, CDR2 FQNEAQ (reference sequence). CDR3 sequence: CASSLPLGGLDNQPQHF. In DNA, the CDR3 is TGTGCCAGCAGCTTACCCCTTGGCGGACTTGACAATCAGCCCCAGCATTTT.

This clonotype was seen at least ten times. The chain recombines TRBV20-1 with TRBJ1-2, with TRBD1 matching over 11 bases. Losses at the gene ends were 6 bases for V and 3 bases for J; bases not matched to a gene: 3. The CDR3 covers 13 residues. CDR1 and CDR2 (germline): DFQATT, SNEGSKA (reference sequence). The CDR3 nucleotides read TGCAGTGCGACGGGACAGGGGGACTATGGCTACACCTTC. Translation gives CSATGQGDYGYTF.

This chain joins TRBV4-3 and TRBJ1-2, with 8 bases that match TRBD1. Germline trimming cut 3 bases from V and 0 bases from J; bases unmatched to any gene: 6. Germline V gene data show CDR1 as LGHNA and CDR2 as YSLEER. This CDR3 region has 16 residues. The CDR3 protein is CASSHDRGQANYGYTF. DNA of the CDR3: TGCGCCAGCAGCCATGACAGGGGACAAGCTAACTATGGCTACACCTTC.

V and J are TRBV7-9 and TRBJ2-3; tentatively, D is TRBD2 (5 bases). Germline loops: CDR1 SEHNR, CDR2 FQNEAQ (reference sequence). V shed 6 bases and J shed 2 bases, with 18 bases lying between them. This CDR3 is built from 16 residues. CDR3 amino acids: CASSDSPVGNTDTQYF. CDR3 sequence (DNA): TGTGCCAGCAGTGATTCCCCCGTCGGGAACACAGATACGCAGTATTTT.

This clonotype was seen more than once but under ten times. The rearrangement joins TRBV20-1 to TRBJ2-7; D may match TRBD1 or TRBD2 (6 bases each). Germline-derived CDR1 and CDR2 are DFQATT and SNEGSKA (reference sequence). The ends were cut back, 6 bases at V and 3 bases at J, with 18 bases in the middle. This CDR3 comprises 14 residues. CDR3 DNA: TGCAGTGCGCAAAGGGGGGACATCGGCTACGAGCAGTACTTC. This translates into CSAQRGDIGYEQYF.

The chain combines TRBV3-1 with TRBJ2-3; D not resolved. Germline values: CDR1 LGHDT, CDR2 YNNKEL (reference sequence). This CDR3 spans 14 amino acids. The ends were cut back, 0 bases at V and 6 bases at J, with 10 bases in the middle. CDR3 DNA sequence: TGTGCCAGCAGCCAAGATCGAAGTTCGGATACGCAGTATTTT. Protein product: CASSQDRSSDTQYF.

V gene TRBV11-2 combines with J gene TRBJ2-7; D is ambiguous. The CDR3 runs 14 residues. V was clipped by 5 bases and J by 4 bases, with 15 bases between them. CDR1 and CDR2 (germline): SGHAT, FQNNGV. CDR3 sequence: CASSVVLERYEQYF. The CDR3 DNA is TGTGCCAGCAGCGTAGTGCTAGAACGGTACGAGCAGTACTTC.

The rearrangement uses TRBV2 and TRBJ2-5; tentatively, D is TRBD1 (6 bases). V was pared by 4 bases and J by 4 bases, with 16 bases between. The CDR3 covers 15 residues. Germline assignment: CDR1 SNHLY and CDR2 FYNNEI. The CDR3 DNA is TGTGCCAGCAGTGTGATTTACAGGGTCGGAGAGACCCAGTACTTC. The encoded protein is CASSVIYRVGETQYF.